The next 5 T cell receptor beta chains were all read from a single sample in a study of cytomegalovirus exposure and HLA in healthy donors. 60 Vbeta and 13 Jbeta primers were used in PCR. Clones were read by immunoSEQ multiplex PCR, and TCRdb kept only the in-frame ones, dropping some. The table shows 150,000 to 250,000 clones, with 70% to 85% occurring only once. Input material: PBMCs. The origin of the receptors is a young woman in good health and CMV-seropositive.

The V call is TRBV19, the J call TRBJ2-2; TRBD1 is a possible D gene (5 bases). Germline V gene sequence: CDR1 LNHDA, CDR2 SQIVND (reference sequence). The CDR3 is made up of 15 amino acids. V dropped 3 bases and J dropped 4 bases, with 12 bases sitting between them. CDR3 loop: CASSIGASATGELFF. The CDR3 nucleotides read TGTGCCAGTAGTATTGGGGCTTCGGCCACCGGGGAGCTGTTTTTT.

This chain joins TRBV5-4 and TRBJ1-5; 9 bases agree with TRBD1. The germline V gene has CDR1 SGHNT and CDR2 YYREEE (reference sequence). This CDR3 comprises 18 residues. The J segment lost 1 base and the V segment lost 3 bases, leaving 11 bases of the junction unmatched. This chain's CDR3 is CASSWTGASKPSNQPQHF. The CDR3 nucleotides read TGTGCCAGCAGCTGGACAGGGGCTTCGAAGCCGAGCAATCAGCCCCAGCATTTT.

The genes are TRBV12-5 and TRBJ1-1; 9 nucleotides align to TRBD1. This CDR3 is built from 16 residues. From germline, CDR1 is LGHNT and CDR2 FRNRAP. Germline trimming cut 6 bases from V and 5 bases from J; bases unmatched to any gene: 13. CDR3 DNA sequence: TGTGCTAGTGGCTACTCCGGGACAGGGAGTAGGACTGAAGCTTTCTTT. Translated, it gives CASGYSGTGSRTEAFF.

The J gene is TRBJ1-4, the V gene TRBV10-3; D possibly corresponds to TRBD1 (5 bases). Germline V gene lookup returns CDR1 ENHRY and CDR2 SYGVKD. This CDR3 has 13 residues. Trimming shortened V by 10 bases and J by 6 bases, and 15 bases separated the two germline ends. DNA of the CDR3: TGTGCCACGGGACGGGGAGGGGATGAAAAACTGTTTTTT. This sequence encodes CATGRGGDEKLFF.

There are a few counts of this clone. The rearrangement links TRBV18 to TRBJ1-5; TRBD1 is a possible D gene (5 bases). The ends were cut back, 1 base at V and 0 bases at J, with 10 bases in the middle. The V gene's germline CDR1 is KGHSH and CDR2 LQKENI. The CDR3 length is 16 residues. In nucleotides, the CDR3 is TGTGCCAGCTCACCACTTCAGGGAAATAGCAATCAGCCCCAGCATTTT. The encoded protein is CASSPLQGNSNQPQHF.